One TCR beta chain is described in this entry. Its antigen is unknown. J gave up 0 bases and V 8 bases, and 4 bases lay outside the gene matches. Germline V gives CDR1 KGHSH, CDR2 LQKENI. This CDR3 comprises 16 residues. The source of the sample is a study of OX40 agonist ivuxolimab in advanced cancers. Overall study findings and caveats: CD8+ T cells showed, on average, more clonal expansion than CD4+ cells.

TCRdb's table, derived via immunoSEQ multiplex PCR, lists solely in-frame clones and lacks some. The profile shows 130,000 or so clones, roughly 91% of them singletons. The sequenced sample was CD4+ or CD8+ T cells sorted from blood, obtained in a trial of the OX40 agonist ivuxolimab. The rearrangement joins TRBV18 to TRBJ2-6, with TRBD1 matching 10 bases. This TCR was recovered from an adult with an advanced solid tumor such as melanoma, head and neck, liver or kidney cancer. The CDR3 DNA is TGTGCCAGCGCGGACAGGGGGAACTCTGGGGCCAACGTCCTGACTTTC. Translation gives CASADRGNSGANVLTF.